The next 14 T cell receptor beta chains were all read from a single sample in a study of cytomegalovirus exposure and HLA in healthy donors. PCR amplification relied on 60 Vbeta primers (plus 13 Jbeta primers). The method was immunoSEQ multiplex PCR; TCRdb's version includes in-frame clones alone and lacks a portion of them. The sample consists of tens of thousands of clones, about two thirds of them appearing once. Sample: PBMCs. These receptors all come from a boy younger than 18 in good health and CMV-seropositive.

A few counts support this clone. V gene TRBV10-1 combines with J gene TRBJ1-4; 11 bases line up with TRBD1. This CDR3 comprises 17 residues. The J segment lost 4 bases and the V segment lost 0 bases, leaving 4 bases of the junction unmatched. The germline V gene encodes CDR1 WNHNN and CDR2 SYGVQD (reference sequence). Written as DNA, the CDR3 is TGCGCCAGCAGTGAGTCTGGACAGGGGGCAGTTAATGAAAAACTGTTTTTT. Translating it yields CASSESGQGAVNEKLFF.

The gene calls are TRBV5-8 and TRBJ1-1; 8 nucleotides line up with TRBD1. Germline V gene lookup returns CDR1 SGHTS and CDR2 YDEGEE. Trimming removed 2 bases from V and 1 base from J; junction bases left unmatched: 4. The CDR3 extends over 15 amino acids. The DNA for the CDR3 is TGTGCCAGCAGCTTCAGGACAGGGAAGAACACTGAAGCTTTCTTT. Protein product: CASSFRTGKNTEAFF.

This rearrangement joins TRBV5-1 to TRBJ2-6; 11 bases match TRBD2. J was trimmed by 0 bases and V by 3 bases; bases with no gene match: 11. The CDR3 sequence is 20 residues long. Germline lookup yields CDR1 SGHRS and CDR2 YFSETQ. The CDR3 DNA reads TGCGCCAGCAGCTGGGCGATGACTAGCGGGGACAGCTCTGGGGCCAACGTCCTGACTTTC. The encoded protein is CASSWAMTSGDSSGANVLTF.

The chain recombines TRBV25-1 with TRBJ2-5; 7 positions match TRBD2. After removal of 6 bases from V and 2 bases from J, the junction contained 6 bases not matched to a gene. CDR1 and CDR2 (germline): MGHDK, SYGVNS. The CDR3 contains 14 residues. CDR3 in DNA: TGTGCCAGCAGCCCGGGGGGATGGCAAGAGACCCAGTACTTC. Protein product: CASSPGGWQETQYF.

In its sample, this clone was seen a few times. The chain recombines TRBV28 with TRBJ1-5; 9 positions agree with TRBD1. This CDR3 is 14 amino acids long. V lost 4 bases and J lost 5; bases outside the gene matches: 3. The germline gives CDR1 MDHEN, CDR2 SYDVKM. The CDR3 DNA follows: TGTGCCAGCAGTTCCGGGACAGGGCATCAGCCCCAGCATTTT. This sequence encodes CASSSGTGHQPQHF. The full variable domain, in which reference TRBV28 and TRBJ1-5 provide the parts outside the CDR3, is DVKVTQSSRYLVKRTGEKVFLECVQDMDHENMFWYRQDPGLGLRLIYFSYDVKMKEKGDIPEGYSVSREKKERFSLILESASTNQTSMYLCASSSGTGHQPQHFGDGTRLSIL.

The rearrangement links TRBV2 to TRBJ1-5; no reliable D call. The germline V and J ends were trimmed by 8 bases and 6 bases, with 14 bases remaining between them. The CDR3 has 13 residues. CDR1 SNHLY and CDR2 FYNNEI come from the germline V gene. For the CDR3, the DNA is TGTGCCAGCGGTCCCCCTGGCTCTCAGCCCCAGCATTTT. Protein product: CASGPPGSQPQHF.

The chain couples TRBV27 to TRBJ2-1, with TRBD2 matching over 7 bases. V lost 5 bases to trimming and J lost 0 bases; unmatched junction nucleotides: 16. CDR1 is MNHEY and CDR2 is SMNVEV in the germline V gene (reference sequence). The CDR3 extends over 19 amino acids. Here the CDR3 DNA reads TGTGCCAGCAGTCCCCGGGGTAGCGGGTTCTCCTCCTCCTACAATGAGCAGTTCTTC. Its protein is CASSPRGSGFSSSYNEQFF.

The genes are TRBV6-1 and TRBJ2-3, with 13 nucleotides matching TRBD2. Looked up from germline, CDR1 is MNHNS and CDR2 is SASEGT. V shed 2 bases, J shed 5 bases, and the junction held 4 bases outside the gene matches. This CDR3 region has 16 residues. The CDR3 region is CASSETSGGAKDTQYF. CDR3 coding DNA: TGTGCCAGCAGTGAAACTAGCGGGGGGGCTAAAGATACGCAGTATTTT.

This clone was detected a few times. As DNA, the CDR3 is TGTGCCAGCAGCCCCGGACAGGGGGAAGGCTACACCTTC. Translating it yields CASSPGQGEGYTF. The rearrangement joins TRBV7-6 to TRBJ1-2; 10 bases fit TRBD1. With 5 bases clipped from V and 8 bases from J, the junction kept 5 bases outside the gene matches. This CDR3 spans 13 amino acids. The germline gives CDR1 SGHVS, CDR2 FNYEAQ.

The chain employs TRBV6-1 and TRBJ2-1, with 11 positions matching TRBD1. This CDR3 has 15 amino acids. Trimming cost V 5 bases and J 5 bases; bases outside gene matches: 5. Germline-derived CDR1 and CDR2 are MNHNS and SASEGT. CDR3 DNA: TGTGCCAGCAGTCGGGACAGGGGGACTCACAATGAGCAGTTCTTC. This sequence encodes CASSRDRGTHNEQFF.

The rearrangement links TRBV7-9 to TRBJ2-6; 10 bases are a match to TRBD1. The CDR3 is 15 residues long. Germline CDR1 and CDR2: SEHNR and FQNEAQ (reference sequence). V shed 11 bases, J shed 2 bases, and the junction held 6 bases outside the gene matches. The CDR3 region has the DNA TGTGCCGGGTCCGGGACAGGGGCTGGGGCCAACGTCCTGACTTTC. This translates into CAGSGTGAGANVLTF.

This CDR3 reads CASGRDSVGYTF. CDR3 coding DNA: TGCGCCAGCGGCCGGGACAGCGTAGGCTACACCTTC. This sequence joins TRBV5-1 and TRBJ1-2; 7 bases line up with TRBD1. Unmatched junction bases numbered 8, after V lost 7 bases and J lost 8 bases. Germline loops: CDR1 SGHRS, CDR2 YFSETQ. This CDR3 is built from 12 residues.

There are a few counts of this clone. CDR3 residues: CASGLVFDEQFF. Written as DNA, the CDR3 is TGTGCTAGTGGTTTGGTATTCGATGAGCAGTTCTTC. The J gene is TRBJ2-1, the V gene TRBV12-5; D is undetermined. The ends were cut back, 0 bases at V and 8 bases at J, with 5 bases in the middle. Germline loops: CDR1 LGHNT, CDR2 FRNRAP. The length of the CDR3 is 12 residues.

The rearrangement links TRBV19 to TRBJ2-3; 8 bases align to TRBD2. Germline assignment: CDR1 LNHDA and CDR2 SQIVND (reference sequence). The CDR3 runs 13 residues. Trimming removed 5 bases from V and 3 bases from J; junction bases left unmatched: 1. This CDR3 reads CASSQRGTDTQYF. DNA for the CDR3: TGTGCCAGTAGTCAGCGGGGGACAGATACGCAGTATTTT.